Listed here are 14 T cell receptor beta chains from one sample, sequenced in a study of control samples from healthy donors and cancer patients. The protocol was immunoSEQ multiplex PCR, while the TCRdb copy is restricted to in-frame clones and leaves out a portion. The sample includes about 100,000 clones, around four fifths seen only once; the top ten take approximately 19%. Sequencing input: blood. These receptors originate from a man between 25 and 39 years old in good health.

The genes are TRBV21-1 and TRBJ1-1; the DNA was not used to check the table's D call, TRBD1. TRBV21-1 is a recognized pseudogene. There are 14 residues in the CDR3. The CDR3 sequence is CASRTGGSNTEAFF. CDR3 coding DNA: TGTGCCAGCAGGACAGGGGGCTCGAACACTGAAGCTTTCTTT.

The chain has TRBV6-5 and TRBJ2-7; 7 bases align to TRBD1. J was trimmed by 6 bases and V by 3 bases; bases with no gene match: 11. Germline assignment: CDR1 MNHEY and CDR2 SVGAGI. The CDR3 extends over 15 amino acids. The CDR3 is CASSYGPGGSGEQYF. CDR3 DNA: TGTGCCAGCAGTTATGGGCCAGGGGGATCGGGCGAGCAGTACTTC.

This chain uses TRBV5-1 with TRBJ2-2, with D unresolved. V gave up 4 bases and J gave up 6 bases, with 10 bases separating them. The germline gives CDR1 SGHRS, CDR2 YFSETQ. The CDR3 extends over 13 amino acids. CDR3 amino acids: CASSKLRPGELFF. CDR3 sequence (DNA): TGCGCCAGCAGCAAACTACGACCCGGGGAGCTGTTTTTT.

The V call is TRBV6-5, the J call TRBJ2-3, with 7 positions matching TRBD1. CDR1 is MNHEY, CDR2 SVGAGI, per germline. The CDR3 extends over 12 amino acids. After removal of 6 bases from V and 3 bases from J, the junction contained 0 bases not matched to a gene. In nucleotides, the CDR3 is TGTGCCAGCAGGACAGGGACAGATACGCAGTATTTT. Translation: CASRTGTDTQYF.

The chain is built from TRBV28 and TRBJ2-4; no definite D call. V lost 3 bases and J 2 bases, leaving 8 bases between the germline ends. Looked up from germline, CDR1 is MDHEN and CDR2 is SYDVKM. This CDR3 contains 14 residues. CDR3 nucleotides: TGTGCCAGCAGTTTCCGAGGAACCAAAAACATTCAGTACTTC. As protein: CASSFRGTKNIQYF.

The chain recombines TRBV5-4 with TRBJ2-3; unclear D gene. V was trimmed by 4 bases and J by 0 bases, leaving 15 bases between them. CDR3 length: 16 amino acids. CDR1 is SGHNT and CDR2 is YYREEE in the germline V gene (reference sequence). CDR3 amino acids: CASSLIDKVSTDTQYF. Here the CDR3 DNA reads TGTGCCAGCAGCCTCATTGACAAGGTTAGCACAGATACGCAGTATTTT.

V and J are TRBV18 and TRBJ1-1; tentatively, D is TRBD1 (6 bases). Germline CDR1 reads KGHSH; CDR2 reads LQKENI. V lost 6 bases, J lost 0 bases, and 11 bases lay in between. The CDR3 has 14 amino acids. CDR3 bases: TGTGCCAGCTCCTCCGGGACACTGAACACTGAAGCTTTCTTT. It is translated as CASSSGTLNTEAFF.

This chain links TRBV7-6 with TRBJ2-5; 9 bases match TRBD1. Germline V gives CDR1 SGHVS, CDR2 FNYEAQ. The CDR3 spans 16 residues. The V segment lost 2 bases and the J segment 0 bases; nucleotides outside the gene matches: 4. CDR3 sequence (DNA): TGTGCCAGCAGCTTATCCGGGACAGGGTACCAAGAGACCCAGTACTTC. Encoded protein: CASSLSGTGYQETQYF. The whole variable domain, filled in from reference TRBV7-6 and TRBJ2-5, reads GAGVSQSPRYKVTKRGQDVALRCDPISGHVSLYWYRQALGQGPEFLTYFNYEAQQDKSGLPNDRFSAERPEGSISTLTIQRTEQRDSAMYRCASSLSGTGYQETQYFGPGTRLLVL.

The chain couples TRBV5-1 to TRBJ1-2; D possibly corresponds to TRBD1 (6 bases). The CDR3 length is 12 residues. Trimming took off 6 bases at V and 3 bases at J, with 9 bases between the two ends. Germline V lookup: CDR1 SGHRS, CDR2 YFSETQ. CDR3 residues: CASKGGYYGYTF. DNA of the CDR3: TGCGCCAGCAAAGGGGGGTACTATGGCTACACCTTC.

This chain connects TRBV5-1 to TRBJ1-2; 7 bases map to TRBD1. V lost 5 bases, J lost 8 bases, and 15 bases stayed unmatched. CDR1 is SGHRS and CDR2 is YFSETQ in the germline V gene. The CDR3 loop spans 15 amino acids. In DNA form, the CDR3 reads TGCGCCAGCAGGCAGGGGGTTAGACCCGGCGAAGGCTACACCTTC. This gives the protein CASRQGVRPGEGYTF.

CDR3: CSASRLAGGVEEETQYF. CDR3 in DNA: TGCAGTGCTAGTCGGCTAGCGGGGGGTGTAGAAGAAGAGACCCAGTACTTC. The chain recombines TRBV20-1 with TRBJ2-5; 11 positions agree with TRBD2. The length of the CDR3 is 17 residues. Germline values: CDR1 DFQATT, CDR2 SNEGSKA (reference sequence). The trim removed 3 bases at V and 3 bases at J, leaving 12 bases unmatched.

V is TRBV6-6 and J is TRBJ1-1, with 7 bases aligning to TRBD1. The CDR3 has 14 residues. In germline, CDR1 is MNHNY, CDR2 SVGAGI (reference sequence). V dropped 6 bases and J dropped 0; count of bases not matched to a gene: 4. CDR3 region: CASRLTGMNTEAFF. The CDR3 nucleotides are TGTGCCAGCAGGCTGACAGGGATGAACACTGAAGCTTTCTTT.

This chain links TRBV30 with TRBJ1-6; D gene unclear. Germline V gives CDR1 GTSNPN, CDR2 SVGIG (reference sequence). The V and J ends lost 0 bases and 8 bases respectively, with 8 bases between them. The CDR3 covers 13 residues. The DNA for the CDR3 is TGTGCCTGGAGTGTTTCTCGCGATTCACCCCTCCACTTT. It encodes CAWSVSRDSPLHF.

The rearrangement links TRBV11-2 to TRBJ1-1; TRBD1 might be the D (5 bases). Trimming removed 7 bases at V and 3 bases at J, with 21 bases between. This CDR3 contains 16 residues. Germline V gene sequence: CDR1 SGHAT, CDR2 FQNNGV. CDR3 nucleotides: TGTGCCAGCACTGCAGGGAGCCAGGCATTGCACACTGAAGCTTTCTTT. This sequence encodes CASTAGSQALHTEAFF.